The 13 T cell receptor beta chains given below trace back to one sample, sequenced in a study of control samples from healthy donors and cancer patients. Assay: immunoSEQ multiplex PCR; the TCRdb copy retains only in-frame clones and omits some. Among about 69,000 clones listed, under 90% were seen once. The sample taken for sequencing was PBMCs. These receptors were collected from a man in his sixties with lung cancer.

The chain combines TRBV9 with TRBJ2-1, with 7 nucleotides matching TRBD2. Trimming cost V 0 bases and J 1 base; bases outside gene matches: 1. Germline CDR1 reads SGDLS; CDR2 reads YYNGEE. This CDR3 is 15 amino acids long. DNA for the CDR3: TGTGCCAGCAGCGTAGATAGCGGGTCCTACAATGAGCAGTTCTTC. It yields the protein CASSVDSGSYNEQFF.

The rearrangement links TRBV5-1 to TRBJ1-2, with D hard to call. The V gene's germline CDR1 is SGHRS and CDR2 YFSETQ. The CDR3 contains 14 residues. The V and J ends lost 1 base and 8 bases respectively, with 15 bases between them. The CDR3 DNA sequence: TGCGCCAGCAGCTTGACGGCAGAGCTGTGGGGCTACACCTTC. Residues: CASSLTAELWGYTF.

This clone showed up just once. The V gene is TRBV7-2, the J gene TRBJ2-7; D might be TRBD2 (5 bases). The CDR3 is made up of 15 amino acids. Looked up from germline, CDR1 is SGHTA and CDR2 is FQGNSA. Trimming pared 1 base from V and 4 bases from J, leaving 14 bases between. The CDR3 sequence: CASSLVPGSTYEQYF. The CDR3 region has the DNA TGTGCCAGCAGCTTAGTTCCGGGGAGTACGTACGAGCAGTACTTC.

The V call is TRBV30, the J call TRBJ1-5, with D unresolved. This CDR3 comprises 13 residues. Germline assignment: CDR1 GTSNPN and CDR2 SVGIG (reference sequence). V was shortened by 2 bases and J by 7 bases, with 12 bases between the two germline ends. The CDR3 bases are TGTGCCTGGAGTCGTGGGGAGGTGCAGCCCCAGCATTTT. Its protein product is CAWSRGEVQPQHF.

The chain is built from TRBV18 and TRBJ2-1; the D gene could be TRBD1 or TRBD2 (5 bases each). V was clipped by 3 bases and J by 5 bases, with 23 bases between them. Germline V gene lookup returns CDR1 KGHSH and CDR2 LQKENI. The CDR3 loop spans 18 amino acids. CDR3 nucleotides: TGTGCCAGCTCACCGACAGATCCGAGAGGGGCTGGTCACAATGAGCAGTTCTTC. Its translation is CASSPTDPRGAGHNEQFF. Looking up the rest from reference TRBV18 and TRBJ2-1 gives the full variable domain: NAGVMQNPRHLVRRRGQEARLRCSPMKGHSHVYWYRQLPEEGLKFMVYLQKENIIDESGMPKERFSAEFPKEGPSILRIQQVVRGDSAAYFCASSPTDPRGAGHNEQFFGPGTRLTVL.

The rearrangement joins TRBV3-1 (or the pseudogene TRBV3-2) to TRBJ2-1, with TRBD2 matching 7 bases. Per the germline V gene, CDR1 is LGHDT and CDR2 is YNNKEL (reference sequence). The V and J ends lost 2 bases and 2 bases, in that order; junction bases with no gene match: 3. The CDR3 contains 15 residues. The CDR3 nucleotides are TGTGCCAGCAGCCAAAGGAGCGGGGCCTACAATGAGCAGTTCTTC. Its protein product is CASSQRSGAYNEQFF.

The CDR3 loop reads CASSVQGTTNEKLFF. DNA for the CDR3: TGCGCCAGCAGCGTACAGGGGACAACTAATGAAAAACTGTTTTTT. The chain links TRBV5-1 to TRBJ1-4, with 7 bases identical to TRBD1. The V gene's germline CDR1 is SGHRS and CDR2 YFSETQ. The J segment lost 0 bases and the V segment lost 4 bases, leaving 3 bases of the junction unmatched. This CDR3 region has 15 residues. Full variable domain (remainder filled in from reference TRBV5-1 and TRBJ1-4): KAGVTQTPRYLIKTRGQQVTLSCSPISGHRSVSWYQQTPGQGLQFLFEYFSETQRNKGNFPGRFSGRQFSNSRSEMNVSTLELGDSALYLCASSVQGTTNEKLFFGSGTQLSVL.

This CDR3 is CASSPPSGRGNTEAFF. In DNA, the CDR3 is TGTGCCAGCTCACCCCCCTCAGGGCGGGGGAACACTGAAGCTTTCTTT. The J gene is TRBJ1-1, the V gene TRBV18; tentative D call: TRBD1 (5 bases). Germline CDR1 reads KGHSH; CDR2 reads LQKENI. The V gene lost 3 bases and the J gene lost 1 base, with 15 bases spanning the gap. This CDR3 is 16 amino acids long.

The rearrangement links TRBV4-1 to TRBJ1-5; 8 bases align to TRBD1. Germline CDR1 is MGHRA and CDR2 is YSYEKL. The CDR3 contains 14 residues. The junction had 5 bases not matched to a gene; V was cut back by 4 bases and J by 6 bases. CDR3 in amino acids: CASSLQGVSQPQHF. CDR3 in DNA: TGCGCCAGCAGCCTACAGGGGGTAAGTCAGCCCCAGCATTTT.

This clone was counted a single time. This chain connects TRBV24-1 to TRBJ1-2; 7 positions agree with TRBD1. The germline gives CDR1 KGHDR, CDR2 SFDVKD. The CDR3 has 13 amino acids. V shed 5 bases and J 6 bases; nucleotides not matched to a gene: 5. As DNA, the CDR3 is TGTGCCACCAGTGCTCAGGGGGGCCATGGCTACACCTTC. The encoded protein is CATSAQGGHGYTF.

In DNA form, the CDR3 reads TGTGCCAGCAGTTCCGTGGGACTAGCGAGAGAGACCCAGTACTTC. This sequence encodes CASSSVGLARETQYF. The chain combines TRBV6-6 with TRBJ2-5; TRBD2 matches at 10 bases. This CDR3 region has 15 residues. Germline assignment: CDR1 MNHNY and CDR2 SVGAGI (reference sequence). V trimming: 4 bases; J trimming: 4 bases; junction bases outside the gene matches: 6.

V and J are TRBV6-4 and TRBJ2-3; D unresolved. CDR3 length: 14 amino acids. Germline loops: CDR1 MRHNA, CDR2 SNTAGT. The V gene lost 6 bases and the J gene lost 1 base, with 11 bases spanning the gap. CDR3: CASSPSGGTDTQYF. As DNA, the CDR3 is TGTGCCAGCAGCCCATCGGGCGGCACAGATACGCAGTATTTT.

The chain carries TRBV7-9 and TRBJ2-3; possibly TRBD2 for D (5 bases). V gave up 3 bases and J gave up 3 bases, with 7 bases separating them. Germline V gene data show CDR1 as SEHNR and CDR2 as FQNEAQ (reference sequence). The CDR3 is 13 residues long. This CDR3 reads CASSFRDTDTQYF. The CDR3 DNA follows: TGTGCCAGCAGCTTCCGGGATACAGATACGCAGTATTTT.